This T cell receptor beta chain came from a study of cytotoxic CD8 clonotypes in ibrutinib-treated CLL. Study summary: The patients comprised about a dozen relapsed/refractory and around 14 treatment-naive cases, about 18 IGHV unmutated. Notes on the study in general: A difference in sampling times existed between sustained-remission and progressing patients.

Sequencing used immunoSEQ multiplex PCR; TCRdb keeps in-frame clones, though not all of them. The sample has roughly 23,000 clones; less than 80% are singletons. Losses at the gene ends were 2 bases for V and 4 bases for J; bases not matched to a gene: 6. Germline lookup yields CDR1 KGHSH and CDR2 LQKENI. There are 15 residues in the CDR3. As to this clone: Its antigen is not known.

The source of this sequence is a human donor with chronic lymphocytic leukemia. Sequencing was performed on PBMCs, taken before ibrutinib treatment. The V call is TRBV18, the J call TRBJ2-7; 9 bases map to TRBD2. The CDR3 region is CASSPVLAGSYEQYF. The CDR3 DNA follows: TGTGCCAGCTCACCAGTCCTAGCGGGGTCTTACGAGCAGTACTTC.